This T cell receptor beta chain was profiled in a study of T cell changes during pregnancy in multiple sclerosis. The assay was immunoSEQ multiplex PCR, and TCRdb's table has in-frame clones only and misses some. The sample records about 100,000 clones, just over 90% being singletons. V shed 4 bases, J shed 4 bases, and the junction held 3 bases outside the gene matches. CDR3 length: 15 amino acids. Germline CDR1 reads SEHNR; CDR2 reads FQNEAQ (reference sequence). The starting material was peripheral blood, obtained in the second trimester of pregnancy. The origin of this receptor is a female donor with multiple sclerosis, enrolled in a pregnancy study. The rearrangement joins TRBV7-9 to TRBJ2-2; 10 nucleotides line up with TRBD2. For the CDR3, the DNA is TGTGCCAGCAGCTCCTTAGCGGGAGGCACCGGGGAGCTGTTTTTT. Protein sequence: CASSSLAGGTGELFF.